The 2 T cell receptor beta chains below all came from one sample that was sequenced in a study of cytomegalovirus exposure and HLA in healthy donors. Both 60 Vbeta primers and 13 Jbeta primers went into the PCR. Some clones are missing from TCRdb's copy, which holds only in-frame ones; the method was immunoSEQ multiplex PCR. The sample consists of about 210,000 clones, about 85% of them appearing once. The material sequenced was PBMCs. These receptors all come from a male donor in good health and CMV-seropositive.

The gene calls are TRBV7-3 and TRBJ1-3; D gene unclear. The CDR3 has 15 amino acids. Germline loops: CDR1 SGHTA, CDR2 FQGTGA. Trimming stripped 3 bases from V and 2 bases from J, with 11 bases between. CDR3 residues: CASSLQEGPGNTIYF. The CDR3 DNA is TGTGCCAGCAGCTTGCAAGAGGGTCCTGGAAACACCATATATTTT.

This chain uses TRBV29-1 with TRBJ1-1; 8 nucleotides line up with TRBD1. There are 13 residues in the CDR3. The J segment lost 1 base and the V segment lost 7 bases, leaving 5 bases of the junction unmatched. CDR1 SQVTM and CDR2 ANQGSEA come from the germline V gene. CDR3 loop: CSGTGGRNTEAFF. CDR3 in DNA: TGCAGCGGTACAGGGGGACGGAACACTGAAGCTTTCTTT. The variable domain in full, completed from reference TRBV29-1 and TRBJ1-1, reads SAVISQKPSRDICQRGTSLTIQCQVDSQVTMMFWYRQQPGQSLTLIATANQGSEATYESGFVIDKFPISRPNLTFSTLTVSNMSPEDSSIYLCSGTGGRNTEAFFGQGTRLTVV.